The rows below give T cell receptor beta chains drawn from one sample of a study of T-cell memory formation after mild COVID-19. MiXCR was run by TCRdb on the 5' RACE reads, yielding one entry per CDR3 protein. The table has hundreds of thousands of distinct CDR3 sequences, 20% to 25% seen once. Source material: PBMCs or a T cell subset sorted from them (not recorded which). These receptors all stem from an adult woman who had mild COVID-19 (a few samples of this study predate the infection). Cell type and time point are not known. CDR3s include the opening cysteine and the closing phenylalanine or tryptophan. D genes are given only for firm matches. Size is omitted from some rows. Given values are once, few, many or a class for expanded clones.

v_call	clone_size	j_call	cdr3_length	d_call	cdr3_aa	cdr3_nt
TRBV5-1	.	TRBJ1-1	14	.	CASSDIMTGTEAFF	TGCGCCAGCAGCGACATCATGACGGGAACTGAAGCTTTCTTT
TRBV5-1	many	TRBJ2-3	14	.	CASTDGGSTDTQYF	TGCGCCAGCACCGATGGGGGAAGCACAGATACGCAGTATTTT
TRBV3-1	.	TRBJ2-7	12	.	CASSLTPREQYF	TGTGCCAGCAGCTTAACACCTCGCGAGCAGTACTTC
TRBV20-1	few	TRBJ2-7	11	.	CSARISYEQYF	TGCAGTGCTCGTATCTCCTACGAGCAGTACTTC
TRBV5-1	few	TRBJ1-2	16	.	CASSLGWGGDNYGYTF	TGCGCCAGCAGCTTGGGATGGGGAGGCGATAACTATGGCTACACCTTC
TRBV7-9	few	TRBJ2-5	14	.	CASSYGAPGETQYF	TGTGCCAGCAGCTACGGGGCCCCGGGCGAGACCCAGTACTTC
TRBV2	.	TRBJ1-2	16	.	CASSNYLHRANYGYTF	TGTGCCAGCAGTAACTACTTACACCGAGCTAACTATGGCTACACCTTC
TRBV20-1	.	TRBJ2-1	14	.	CSASHRPRGNEQFF	TGCAGTGCGTCGCATAGGCCGAGGGGTAATGAGCAGTTCTTC
TRBV6-1	few	TRBJ1-2	15	TRBD1	CASSDWTGAGGGYTF	TGTGCCAGCAGTGACTGGACAGGGGCCGGTGGAGGCTACACCTTC
TRBV7-9	.	TRBJ1-1	16	TRBD1	CASSLLGQGTNTEAFF	TGTGCCAGCAGCTTACTGGGACAGGGGACCAACACTGAAGCTTTCTTT
TRBV5-1	.	TRBJ2-1	15	.	CASSTGQGNYNEQFF	TGCGCCAGCAGCACGGGCCAGGGGAACTACAATGAGCAGTTCTTC
TRBV4-2	.	TRBJ2-7	14	.	CASSQGTMTYEQYF	TGTGCCAGCAGCCAAGGGACTATGACCTACGAGCAGTACTTC
TRBV6-1	.	TRBJ1-1	14	.	CASSVVGSNTEAFF	TGTGCCAGCAGTGTTGTAGGGTCGAACACTGAAGCTTTCTTT
TRBV12-3/TRBV12-4	many	TRBJ2-1	17	.	CASSPRLGSGDYNEQFF	TGTGCCAGCAGTCCTCGATTGGGTAGCGGTGACTACAATGAGCAGTTCTTC
TRBV4-1	.	TRBJ1-4	13	.	CASSQATGEKLFF	TGCGCCAGCAGCCAAGCCACAGGTGAAAAACTGTTTTTT
TRBV5-1	few	TRBJ1-4	15	TRBD1	CASSRRQGLNEKLFF	TGCGCCAGCAGTCGCCGACAGGGTCTTAATGAAAAACTGTTTTTT
TRBV20-1	few	TRBJ1-4	15	.	CSARVGGTTNEKLFF	TGCAGTGCTAGAGTGGGGGGGACGACTAATGAAAAACTGTTTTTT
TRBV10-2	many	TRBJ2-5	13	TRBD2	CASGGYSGETQYF	TGCGCCAGCGGCGGGTATAGCGGGGAGACCCAGTACTTC
TRBV12-3/TRBV12-4	.	TRBJ2-3	15	.	CASSLIVGGTDTQYF	TGTGCCAGCAGTTTAATAGTGGGAGGCACAGATACGCAGTATTTT
TRBV5-6	few	TRBJ2-7	15	TRBD1	CASSLGRDRVTEQYF	TGTGCCAGCAGCTTGGGAAGGGACAGGGTGACCGAGCAGTACTTC
TRBV20-1	.	TRBJ2-5	11	.	CSAKRARAPIF	TGCAGTGCAAAGAGGGCCCGAGCCCCAATATTC
TRBV5-1	.	TRBJ2-5	14	.	CASSLVPRDPTQYF	TGCGCCAGCAGCTTGGTCCCCAGGGACCCGACCCAGTACTTC
TRBV12-3/TRBV12-4	few	TRBJ2-3	18	TRBD2	CASSLSGPGTGSKRDSYF	TGTGCCAGCAGTTTATCAGGACCAGGGACCGGGTCCAAGCGGGATAGTTATTTT
TRBV12-3/TRBV12-4	few	TRBJ1-1	14	TRBD1	CASSLGQGYTEAFF	TGTGCCAGCAGTTTGGGACAGGGGTACACTGAAGCTTTCTTT
TRBV5-6	few	TRBJ2-6	14	.	CASSLVVGISVLTF	TGTGCCAGCAGCTTGGTAGTAGGGATTAGCGTCCTGACTTTC
TRBV2	.	TRBJ2-3	16	TRBD2	CASMTLAGAVRDTQYF	TGTGCCAGCATGACTCTAGCGGGGGCCGTCAGGGATACGCAGTATTTT
TRBV7-8	.	TRBJ2-7	16	.	CASSLALSGKAGEQYF	TGTGCCAGCAGCTTAGCGTTATCGGGTAAAGCCGGCGAGCAGTACTTC
TRBV5-5	few	TRBJ2-5	14	TRBD1	CASSLLTGVETQYF	TGTGCCAGCAGCTTGTTAACAGGGGTTGAGACCCAGTACTTC
TRBV12-3/TRBV12-4	.	TRBJ2-3	15	.	CASTPPGSSTDTQYF	TGTGCCAGCACCCCGCCAGGGAGTAGCACAGATACGCAGTATTTT
TRBV2	few	TRBJ1-2	14	TRBD1	CASSYRGEDYGYTF	TGTGCCAGCAGCTACAGGGGAGAGGACTATGGCTACACCTTC
TRBV6-5	few	TRBJ1-5	16	.	CASSSQDPTPNQPQHF	TGTGCCAGCAGTTCACAGGATCCCACCCCCAATCAGCCCCAGCATTTT
TRBV29-1	.	TRBJ2-6	16	.	CSVALGGLSGANVLTF	TGCAGCGTAGCTCTGGGCGGGTTGTCTGGGGCCAACGTCCTGACTTTC
TRBV6-1	few	TRBJ2-3	14	TRBD2	CASSAGTSGGAPHF	TGTGCCAGCAGTGCCGGGACTAGCGGGGGGGCCCCGCATTTT
TRBV7-9	.	TRBJ2-3	15	TRBD2	CASSPAGAGTDTQYF	TGTGCCAGCAGCCCAGCGGGGGCTGGCACAGATACGCAGTATTTT
TRBV12-3/TRBV12-4	.	TRBJ1-6	15	.	CASSGTGTLSSPLHF	TGTGCCAGCAGTGGAACCGGGACGTTGAGCTCACCCCTCCACTTT
TRBV15	.	TRBJ2-2	17	.	CATSRDSIGPSTGELFF	TGTGCCACCAGCAGAGATAGTATAGGGCCGAGCACCGGGGAGCTGTTTTTT
TRBV7-3	few	TRBJ2-2	18	.	CASSPEGVWGLNTGELFF	TGTGCCAGCAGCCCCGAGGGGGTTTGGGGGCTCAACACCGGGGAGCTGTTTTTT
TRBV12-3/TRBV12-4	.	TRBJ1-4	14	.	CASSNRVWDEKLFF	TGTGCCAGCAGTAACAGGGTGTGGGACGAAAAACTGTTTTTT
TRBV2	.	TRBJ1-1	11	.	CASERDTEAFF	TGTGCCAGCGAAAGGGACACTGAAGCTTTCTTT
TRBV20-1	once	TRBJ1-2	17	TRBD1	CSATFGTVLTFVYGYTF	TGCAGTGCCACTTTTGGGACAGTCCTCACTTTTGTCTATGGCTACACCTTC
TRBV7-2	.	TRBJ2-7	15	TRBD2	CASRSQLAGVGQQYF	TGTGCCAGCAGGTCTCAACTAGCGGGGGTAGGACAGCAGTACTTC
TRBV5-1	few	TRBJ1-1	13	.	CASSLRKGTEAFF	TGCGCCAGCAGCTTGAGGAAGGGCACTGAAGCTTTCTTT
TRBV12-3/TRBV12-4	few	TRBJ1-5	13	.	CASTALPYQPQHF	TGTGCCAGCACGGCATTACCCTATCAGCCCCAGCATTTT
TRBV9	many	TRBJ2-2	15	.	CASSVGMEGTGELFF	TGTGCCAGCAGCGTAGGGATGGAGGGCACCGGGGAGCTGTTTTTT
TRBV20-1	few	TRBJ2-1	16	TRBD2	CSARALSGGTYNEQFF	TGCAGTGCTAGAGCACTTAGCGGGGGGACCTACAATGAGCAGTTCTTC
TRBV20-1	.	TRBJ2-7	12	.	CSANRQDYEQYF	TGCAGTGCTAACCGACAGGACTACGAGCAGTACTTC